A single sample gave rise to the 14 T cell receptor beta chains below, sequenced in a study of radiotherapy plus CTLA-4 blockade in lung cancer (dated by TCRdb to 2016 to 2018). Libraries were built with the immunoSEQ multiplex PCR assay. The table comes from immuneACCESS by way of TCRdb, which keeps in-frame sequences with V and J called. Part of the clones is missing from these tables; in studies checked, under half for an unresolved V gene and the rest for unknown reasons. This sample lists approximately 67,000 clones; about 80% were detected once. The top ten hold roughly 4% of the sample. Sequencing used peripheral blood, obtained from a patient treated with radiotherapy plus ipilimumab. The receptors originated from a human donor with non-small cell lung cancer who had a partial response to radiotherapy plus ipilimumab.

In nucleotides, the CDR3 is TGTGCCAGCAGCTTAGGGACTCCATCTTCCCACGAGCAGTACTTC. It specifies CASSLGTPSSHEQYF. The chain recombines TRBV13 with TRBJ2-7; D is undetermined. The CDR3 has 15 residues. Germline lookup yields CDR1 PRHDT and CDR2 FYEKMQ (reference sequence). Trimming took off 0 bases at V and 5 bases at J, with 14 bases between the two ends.

In DNA form, the CDR3 reads TGTGCCAGCAGCGTACAACGGGGGGGGACAGGGGAGCTGTTTTTT. Translating it yields CASSVQRGGTGELFF. The genes are TRBV9 and TRBJ2-2, with 8 bases lining up with TRBD2. V gave up 1 base and J gave up 8 bases; unmatched junction bases: 7. This CDR3 has 15 residues. Germline lookup yields CDR1 SGDLS and CDR2 YYNGEE.

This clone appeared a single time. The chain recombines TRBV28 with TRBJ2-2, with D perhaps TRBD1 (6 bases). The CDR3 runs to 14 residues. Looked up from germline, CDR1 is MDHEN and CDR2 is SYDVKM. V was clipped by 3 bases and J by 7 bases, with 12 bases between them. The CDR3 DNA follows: TGTGCCAGCAGTTTGGGACATGATGGCGGGGAGCTGTTTTTT. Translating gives CASSLGHDGGELFF.

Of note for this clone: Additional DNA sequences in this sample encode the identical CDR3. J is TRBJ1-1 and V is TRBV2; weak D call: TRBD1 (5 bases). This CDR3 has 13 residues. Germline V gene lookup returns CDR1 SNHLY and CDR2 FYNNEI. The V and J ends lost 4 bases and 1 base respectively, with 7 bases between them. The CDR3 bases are TGTGCCAGCAGTGGTCAGGGGAACACTGAAGCTTTCTTT. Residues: CASSGQGNTEAFF.

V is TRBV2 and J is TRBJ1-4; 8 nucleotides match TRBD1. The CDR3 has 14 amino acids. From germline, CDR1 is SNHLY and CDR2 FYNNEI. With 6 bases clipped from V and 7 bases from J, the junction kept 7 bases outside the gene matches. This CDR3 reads CASSADRGGEKLFF. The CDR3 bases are TGTGCCAGCAGCGCTGACAGGGGCGGTGAAAAACTGTTTTTT.

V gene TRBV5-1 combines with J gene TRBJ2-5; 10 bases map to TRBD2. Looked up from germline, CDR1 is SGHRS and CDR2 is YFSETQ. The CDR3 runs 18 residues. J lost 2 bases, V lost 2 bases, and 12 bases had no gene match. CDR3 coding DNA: TGCGCCAGCAGCTTCCCAGTGGCTAGCGGGGGATTACAAGAGACCCAGTACTTC. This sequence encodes CASSFPVASGGLQETQYF. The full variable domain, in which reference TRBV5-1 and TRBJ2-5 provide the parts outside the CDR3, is KAGVTQTPRYLIKTRGQQVTLSCSPISGHRSVSWYQQTPGQGLQFLFEYFSETQRNKGNFPGRFSGRQFSNSRSEMNVSTLELGDSALYLCASSFPVASGGLQETQYFGPGTRLLVL.

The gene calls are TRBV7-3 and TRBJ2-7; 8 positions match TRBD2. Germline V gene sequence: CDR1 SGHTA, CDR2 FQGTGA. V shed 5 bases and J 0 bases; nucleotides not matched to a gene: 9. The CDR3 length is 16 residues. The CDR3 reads CASSPRGGSRSYEQYF. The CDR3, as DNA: TGTGCCAGCAGCCCTCGGGGGGGTTCCCGCTCCTACGAGCAGTACTTC.

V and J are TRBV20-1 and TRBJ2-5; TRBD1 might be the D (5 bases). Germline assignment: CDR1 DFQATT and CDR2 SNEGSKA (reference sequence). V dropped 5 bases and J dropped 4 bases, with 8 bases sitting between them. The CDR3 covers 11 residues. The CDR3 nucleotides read TGCAGTGCTCCCCAGGGAGAGACCCAGTACTTC. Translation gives CSAPQGETQYF.

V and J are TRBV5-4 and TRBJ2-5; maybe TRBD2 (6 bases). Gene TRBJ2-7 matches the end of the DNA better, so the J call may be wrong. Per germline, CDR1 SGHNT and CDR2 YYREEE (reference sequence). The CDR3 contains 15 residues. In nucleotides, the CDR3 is TGTGCCAGCAGCTCGTTGACAAGGACTACCTACGAGCAGTACTTC. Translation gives CASSSLTRTTYEQYF.

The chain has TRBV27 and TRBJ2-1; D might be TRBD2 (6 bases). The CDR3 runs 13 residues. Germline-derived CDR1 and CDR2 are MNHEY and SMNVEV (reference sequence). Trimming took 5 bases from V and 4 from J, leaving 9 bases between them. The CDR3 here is CASSTSWYNEQFF. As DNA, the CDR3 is TGTGCCAGCAGTACTAGCTGGTACAATGAGCAGTTCTTC.

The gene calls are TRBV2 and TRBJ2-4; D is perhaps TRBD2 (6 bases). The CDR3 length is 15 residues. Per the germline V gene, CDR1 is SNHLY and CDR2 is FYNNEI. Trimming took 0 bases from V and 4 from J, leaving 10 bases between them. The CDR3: CASSEAPGVKNIQYF. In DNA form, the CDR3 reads TGTGCCAGCAGTGAAGCACCGGGGGTAAAAAACATTCAGTACTTC.

The CDR3 reads CASSPSGDTEAFF. The DNA for the CDR3 is TGCGCCAGCAGCCCGTCAGGGGACACTGAAGCTTTCTTT. The chain carries TRBV5-1 and TRBJ1-1, with a possible D match to TRBD1 (6 bases). The CDR3 contains 13 residues. Germline V gives CDR1 SGHRS, CDR2 YFSETQ. V lost 4 bases and J lost 3, with 10 bases in between.

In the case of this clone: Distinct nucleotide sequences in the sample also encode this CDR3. The CDR3 region has the DNA TGTGCCAGCAGCCTAGTGGGGGGCTACGAGCAGTACTTC. Residues: CASSLVGGYEQYF. The rearrangement links TRBV5-6 to TRBJ2-7; possible D gene TRBD2, 6 bases. This CDR3 has 13 amino acids. The germline V gene encodes CDR1 SGHDT and CDR2 YYEEEE. The germline V and J ends were trimmed by 4 bases and 3 bases, with 11 bases remaining between them.

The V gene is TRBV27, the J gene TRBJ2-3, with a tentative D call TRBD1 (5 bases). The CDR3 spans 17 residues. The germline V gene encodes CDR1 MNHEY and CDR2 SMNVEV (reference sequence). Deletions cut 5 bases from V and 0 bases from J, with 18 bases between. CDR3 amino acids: CASSTLTEFTSTDTQYF. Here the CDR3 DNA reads TGTGCCAGCAGTACCCTGACAGAATTTACTAGCACAGATACGCAGTATTTT.